The clone carrying this TCR beta chain was seen just once. The sample comes from a study of blood T cell repertoires in COVID-19. Study details: Donors in the United States, Italy and Spain gave samples during acute or convalescent COVID-19.

The protocol was immunoSEQ multiplex PCR, while the TCRdb copy is restricted to in-frame clones and leaves out a portion. The sample yields some 210,000 clones, around four fifths seen once. V was cut by 3 bases and J by 5 bases, with 17 bases left in between. The CDR3 has 15 residues. Germline loops: CDR1 SGHRS, CDR2 YFSETQ. The sequenced material came from peripheral blood. The clonotype was recovered from a man in his fifties or sixties with active or convalescent COVID-19. The rearrangement joins TRBV5-1 to TRBJ1-2; TRBD1 might be the D (6 bases). CDR3 sequence: CASSSAADSLYGYTF. The DNA for the CDR3 is TGCGCCAGCAGCTCGGCAGCGGACAGCTTGTATGGCTACACCTTC.